The 25 T cell receptor beta chains below all came from one sample that was sequenced in a study of blood T cell repertoires in COVID-19. Measured with immunoSEQ multiplex PCR; TCRdb has only the in-frame clones, and not every one. The sample has more than 100,000 clones, roughly 84% seen once; the top ten hold 1.4%. The sequencing input was peripheral blood. These receptors were obtained from a man in his sixties with acute or convalescent COVID-19.

This clone was observed a handful of times. The rearrangement links TRBV5-1 to TRBJ2-3; D is possibly TRBD2 (7 bases). V was pared by 0 bases and J by 0 bases, with 14 bases between. CDR3 length: 17 amino acids. Per the germline V gene, CDR1 is SGHRS and CDR2 is YFSETQ. DNA of the CDR3: TGCGCCAGCAGCTTGGATGGCGGGGGCTATAGCACAGATACGCAGTATTTT. Amino acid sequence: CASSLDGGGYSTDTQYF.

The chain uses TRBV5-1 and TRBJ1-6; D might be TRBD1 (6 bases). V lost 4 bases, J lost 6 bases, and 14 bases lay in between. The CDR3 sequence is 15 residues long. Germline V lookup: CDR1 SGHRS, CDR2 YFSETQ. The CDR3: CASSPSTGTNSPLHF. The DNA for the CDR3 is TGCGCCAGCAGCCCAAGTACAGGGACTAATTCACCCCTCCACTTT. The variable domain in full, completed from reference TRBV5-1 and TRBJ1-6, reads KAGVTQTPRYLIKTRGQQVTLSCSPISGHRSVSWYQQTPGQGLQFLFEYFSETQRNKGNFPGRFSGRQFSNSRSEMNVSTLELGDSALYLCASSPSTGTNSPLHFGNGTRLTVT.

The chain recombines TRBV19 with TRBJ2-7, with a weak D call TRBD2 (6 bases). Germline loops: CDR1 LNHDA, CDR2 SQIVND (reference sequence). CDR3 length: 15 amino acids. Trimming took 4 bases from V and 5 from J, leaving 18 bases between them. Here the CDR3 reads CASSTLGREDNEQYF. CDR3 bases: TGTGCCAGTAGTACCTTGGGAAGGGAGGACAACGAGCAGTACTTC. The complete variable domain, with remaining parts taken from reference TRBV19 and TRBJ2-7, reads DGGITQSPKYLFRKEGQNVTLSCEQNLNHDAMYWYRQDPGQGLRLIYYSQIVNDFQKGDIAEGYSVSREKKESFPLTVTSAQKNPTAFYLCASSTLGREDNEQYFGPGTRLTVT.

About this clone itself: The sample holds other DNA sequences that translate to the same CDR3. This chain uses TRBV27 with TRBJ1-6; 7 nucleotides agree with TRBD1. Germline lookup yields CDR1 MNHEY and CDR2 SMNVEV (reference sequence). V trimming: 2 bases; J trimming: 2 bases; junction bases outside the gene matches: 3. This CDR3 region has 16 residues. The CDR3 region is CASSLGQGAYNSPLHF. The DNA for the CDR3 is TGTGCCAGCAGTTTAGGTCAGGGGGCCTATAATTCACCCCTCCACTTT.

In DNA, the CDR3 is TGCGCCAGCAGTGAGTCCGCAGGGAACACTGAAGCTTTCTTT. This encodes CASSESAGNTEAFF. The J gene is TRBJ1-1, the V gene TRBV10-2; D is undetermined. Trimming shortened V by 0 bases and J by 1 base, and 6 bases separated the two germline ends. This CDR3 has 14 residues. CDR1 WSHSY and CDR2 SAAADI come from the germline V gene.

The chain joins TRBV9 to TRBJ1-6; TRBD1 agrees at 7 bases. The germline V gene has CDR1 SGDLS and CDR2 YYNGEE. Trimming removed 0 bases from V and 11 bases from J; junction bases left unmatched: 11. This CDR3 has 16 amino acids. The CDR3 DNA follows: TGTGCCAGCAGCGTAGTGGAGGGGGCCAAATATGCACCCCTCCACTTT. This translates into CASSVVEGAKYAPLHF.

The CDR3: CASSPKGGGRGEQYF. In DNA, the CDR3 is TGTGCCAGCAGCCCAAAGGGGGGCGGGAGGGGCGAGCAGTACTTC. The rearrangement uses TRBV3-1 (or the pseudogene TRBV3-2) and TRBJ2-7, with TRBD2 matching over 9 bases. Per the germline V gene, CDR1 is LGHDT and CDR2 is YNNKEL (reference sequence). The CDR3 spans 15 residues. V gave up 4 bases and J gave up 6 bases; unmatched junction bases: 10.

The chain couples TRBV12-3 or TRBV12-4 to TRBJ2-2, with TRBD2 matching 11 bases. This CDR3 has 13 amino acids. V was clipped by 7 bases and J by 6 bases; unmatched bases: 1. Here the CDR3 reads CASNSGGAGELFF. In DNA, the CDR3 is TGTGCCAGCAATAGCGGGGGGGCCGGGGAGCTGTTTTTT.

The chain uses TRBV7-2 and TRBJ2-7; 10 nucleotides match TRBD2. V lost 5 bases, J lost 3 bases, and 10 bases stayed unmatched. The CDR3 is 16 residues long. Germline V gene data show CDR1 as SGHTA and CDR2 as FQGNSA. CDR3 residues: CASSTQGLAEIYEQYF. The CDR3 nucleotides are TGTGCCAGCAGCACCCAAGGACTAGCGGAGATCTACGAGCAGTACTTC.

V is TRBV7-8 and J is TRBJ1-5; D possibly corresponds to TRBD1 (6 bases). CDR3 length equals 14 residues. Germline V gene lookup returns CDR1 SGHVS and CDR2 FQNEAQ. Trimming pared 2 bases from V and 9 bases from J, leaving 14 bases between. The CDR3 nucleotides are TGTGCCAGCAGCTTAAAAGGGGGATTAGGGCCCCAGCATTTT. This codes for CASSLKGGLGPQHF.

The V and J genes are TRBV30 and TRBJ1-6; a weak D match, TRBD1 (6 bases). This CDR3 comprises 12 residues. Germline loops: CDR1 GTSNPN, CDR2 SVGIG (reference sequence). V was cut by 5 bases and J by 6 bases, with 8 bases left in between. The CDR3, as DNA: TGTGCCTGGGGGACAAGTAATTCACCCCTCCACTTT. It specifies CAWGTSNSPLHF.

The chain carries TRBV10-1 and TRBJ2-1, with 9 positions matching TRBD2. After removal of 1 base from V and 0 bases from J, the junction contained 16 bases not matched to a gene. This CDR3 comprises 21 residues. Germline V lookup: CDR1 WNHNN, CDR2 SYGVQD (reference sequence). CDR3 sequence (DNA): TGCGCCAGCAGTGAGTTAAGGGGTAGCGGGGGCCCTGTTCCCTCCTACAATGAGCAGTTCTTC. The encoded protein is CASSELRGSGGPVPSYNEQFF.

The chain recombines TRBV6-5 with TRBJ1-2, with 7 bases identical to TRBD1. Germline V CDR1 and CDR2: MNHEY, SVGAGI. J lost 2 bases, V lost 6 bases, and 9 bases had no gene match. CDR3 length: 15 residues. The CDR3: CASSTTGKGNYGYTF. In DNA form, the CDR3 reads TGTGCCAGCAGCACGACAGGGAAAGGCAACTATGGCTACACCTTC.

The chain is built from TRBV3-1 (or the pseudogene TRBV3-2) and TRBJ1-3, with unresolved D. V lost 2 bases to trimming and J lost 0 bases, with 5 bases between them. In germline, CDR1 is LGHDT, CDR2 YNNKEL (reference sequence). The CDR3 totals 14 residues. In nucleotides, the CDR3 is TGTGCCAGCAGCCAACAGGTCTCTGGAAACACCATATATTTT. Residues: CASSQQVSGNTIYF.

V and J are TRBV19 and TRBJ1-5, with 7 bases fitting TRBD1. This CDR3 contains 14 residues. The trim removed 2 bases at V and 2 bases at J, leaving 0 bases unmatched. The germline V gene has CDR1 LNHDA and CDR2 SQIVND (reference sequence). The chain's CDR3 is CASSITGGNQPQHF. CDR3 in DNA: TGTGCCAGTAGTATAACAGGGGGCAATCAGCCCCAGCATTTT.

J is TRBJ1-2 and V is TRBV5-4; the D gene is possibly TRBD1 (5 bases). V lost 0 bases and J 7 bases, leaving 13 bases between the germline ends. This CDR3 is 14 amino acids long. The germline V gene has CDR1 SGHNT and CDR2 YYREEE (reference sequence). CDR3 sequence (DNA): TGTGCCAGCAGCTTGGCCGGCAGGGTTGGTGGCTACACCTTC. This gives the protein CASSLAGRVGGYTF.

The V gene is TRBV6-1, the J gene TRBJ1-4, with D unresolved. Trimming shortened V by 3 bases and J by 0 bases, and 5 bases separated the two germline ends. CDR3 length equals 14 residues. The germline V gene has CDR1 MNHNS and CDR2 SASEGT. The CDR3 DNA reads as TGTGCCAGCAGTGACAGCGCAACTAATGAAAAACTGTTTTTT. Translating it yields CASSDSATNEKLFF.

This clone was observed once. The chain couples TRBV27 to TRBJ2-1, with TRBD2 identical over 9 bases. This CDR3 region has 17 residues. Germline values: CDR1 MNHEY, CDR2 SMNVEV (reference sequence). J was trimmed by 0 bases and V by 5 bases; bases with no gene match: 8. The CDR3 region has the DNA TGTGCCAGCAGTCCGACCCTAGCGGGGCGCTCCTACAATGAGCAGTTCTTC. Translated: CASSPTLAGRSYNEQFF.

The J gene is TRBJ1-6, the V gene TRBV5-1; D gene unclear. Germline-derived CDR1 and CDR2 are SGHRS and YFSETQ. The CDR3 is 18 amino acids. The V end was cut by 4 bases, the J end by 0 bases, with 17 bases between. CDR3 loop: CASSPGLTASSYNSPLHF. The DNA of the CDR3 is TGCGCCAGCAGCCCCGGACTCACGGCAAGCTCCTATAATTCACCCCTCCACTTT.

The chain has TRBV7-9 and TRBJ2-7, with 7 bases identical to TRBD1. The CDR3 sequence is 15 residues long. V shed 5 bases, J shed 0 bases, and the junction held 7 bases outside the gene matches. The germline gives CDR1 SEHNR, CDR2 FQNEAQ (reference sequence). In DNA form, the CDR3 reads TGTGCCAGCAGCCCCCGAGGGGACAGCTCCTACGAGCAGTACTTC. Amino acid sequence: CASSPRGDSSYEQYF.

The V call is TRBV5-1, the J call TRBJ2-2, with 9 bases lining up with TRBD2. V trimming: 1 base; J trimming: 3 bases; junction bases outside the gene matches: 7. The CDR3 length is 17 residues. Germline CDR1 SGHRS, CDR2 YFSETQ. The CDR3 DNA follows: TGCGCCAGCAGCTTGACGCTAGCGGGACAATACACCGGGGAGCTGTTTTTT. It encodes CASSLTLAGQYTGELFF.

The rearrangement uses TRBV28 and TRBJ1-5; TRBD1 agrees at 7 bases. Germline V lookup: CDR1 MDHEN, CDR2 SYDVKM. The CDR3 loop spans 14 amino acids. Losses at the gene ends were 6 bases for V and 7 bases for J; bases not matched to a gene: 9. This chain's CDR3 is CASSLLQQGQPQHF. As DNA, the CDR3 is TGTGCCAGCAGCCTACTACAACAGGGGCAGCCCCAGCATTTT.

The chain joins TRBV6-1 to TRBJ2-3, with TRBD1 as a possible D gene (5 bases). This CDR3 has 15 amino acids. V lost 3 bases, J lost 1 base, and 11 bases lay in between. The germline V gene has CDR1 MNHNS and CDR2 SASEGT. CDR3 DNA sequence: TGTGCCAGCAGTGAGGACACAGCCCGCACAGATACGCAGTATTTT. This codes for CASSEDTARTDTQYF.

This rearrangement joins TRBV4-2 to TRBJ2-7; D might be TRBD1 (5 bases). V gave up 3 bases and J gave up 4 bases, with 7 bases separating them. CDR1 is LGHNA and CDR2 is YNFKEQ in the germline V gene. The CDR3 loop spans 12 amino acids. Here the CDR3 DNA reads TGTGCCAGCAGCCAGGCAGGGTACGAGCAGTACTTC. Translating gives CASSQAGYEQYF.

The rearrangement uses TRBV27 and TRBJ1-2, with TRBD1 matching 9 bases. After removal of 2 bases from V and 7 bases from J, the junction contained 8 bases not matched to a gene. Germline assignment: CDR1 MNHEY and CDR2 SMNVEV (reference sequence). This CDR3 region has 15 residues. CDR3 nucleotide sequence: TGTGCCAGCAGTTTAACCGGGACAGGGATTAGTGGCTACACCTTC. This encodes CASSLTGTGISGYTF.